A selection of T cell receptor beta chains follows, all from one sample in a study of T cells in Graves' hyperthyroidism and ophthalmopathy. A single record per CDR3 protein comes from TCRdb applying MiXCR to the multiplex PCR reads. The sample lists a few hundred thousand distinct CDR3 sequences, roughly 15% occurring once. Sequencing was performed on blood. These receptors came from a woman between 18 and 29 years old with Graves' hyperthyroidism. The CDR3 runs from the conserved cysteine through the conserved F or W. The order of the fields is clone size, V gene, J gene, D gene, CDR3 protein, CDR3 DNA. A D gene is named only where the DNA matches it firmly. A clone size is listed for some rows: how often the clone was seen (once, few, many), or a class if it is expanded.

>many|TRBV27|TRBJ2-1|TRBD2
CASGLTSGSFDEQFF
TGTGCCAGCGGTCTAACTAGCGGGAGCTTCGATGAGCAGTTCTTC
>many|TRBV20-1|TRBJ2-4|TRBD1
CSARPGTGKNIQYF
TGCAGTGCTAGACCTGGGACAGGGAAAAACATTCAGTACTTC
>-|TRBV13|TRBJ2-7|TRBD2
CASSLRTSGDTYEQYF
TGTGCCAGCAGCTTACGGACTAGCGGAGATACCTACGAGCAGTACTTC
>few|TRBV9|TRBJ1-1|-
CASSLQSTVVNTEAFF
TGTGCCAGCAGCCTACAATCGACCGTCGTGAACACTGAAGCTTTCTTT
>many|TRBV28|TRBJ1-3|TRBD1
CASSKGARSGNTIYF
TGTGCCAGCAGCAAGGGGGCGCGCTCTGGAAACACCATATATTTT
>many|TRBV12-5|TRBJ1-1|-
CASGLDGYTEAFF
TGTGCTAGTGGTTTGGATGGGTACACTGAAGCTTTCTTT
>-|TRBV3-1|TRBJ2-6|-
CASSPSDSGANVLTF
TGTGCCAGCAGCCCCTCAGACTCTGGGGCCAACGTCCTGACTTTC
>-|TRBV12-3/TRBV12-4|TRBJ2-2|TRBD1
CASSLRDRGYTGELFF
TGTGCCAGCAGCCTCCGGGACAGGGGGTATACCGGGGAGCTGTTTTTT
>many|TRBV3-1|TRBJ1-5|-
CASSQDIHSSRPQHF
TGTGCCAGCAGCCAAGACATCCACTCTAGTCGGCCCCAGCATTTT
>many|TRBV7-3|TRBJ2-7|TRBD1
CASSLTGQGFNEQYF
TGTGCCAGCAGCTTAACAGGACAGGGTTTCAACGAGCAGTACTTC
>-|TRBV10-3|TRBJ1-3|TRBD1
CAISTTGATGNTIYF
TGTGCCATCAGTACGACAGGGGCAACTGGAAACACCATATATTTT
>many|TRBV7-9|TRBJ2-5|-
CASRPGLYQETQYF
TGTGCCAGCAGACCCGGACTCTATCAAGAGACCCAGTACTTC
>once|TRBV5-1|TRBJ2-3|TRBD1
CASSLAAGTGVSDTQCF
TGCGCCAGCAGCTTGGCAGCCGGGACAGGGGTCTCAGATACGCAGTGTTTT
>-|TRBV5-1|TRBJ2-1|TRBD2
CASSLRAGDEQFF
TGCGCCAGCAGCTTGAGAGCGGGGGATGAGCAGTTCTTC
>few|TRBV4-2|TRBJ2-7|TRBD1
CASSHSGTVSYEQYF
TGTGCCAGCAGCCATTCCGGGACAGTCTCCTACGAGCAGTACTTC
>many|TRBV6-2/TRBV6-3|TRBJ2-1|TRBD2
CASIRTSGRAINEQFF
TGTGCCAGCATCCGGACTAGCGGGAGGGCCATCAATGAGCAGTTCTTC
>-|TRBV7-8|TRBJ2-7|-
CASSRKDYEQYF
TGTGCCAGCAGCCGCAAGGACTACGAGCAGTACTTC
>many|TRBV11-2|TRBJ2-7|TRBD2
CASSLGLAINYEQYF
TGTGCCAGCAGCTTAGGACTAGCGATAAACTACGAGCAGTACTTC
>many|TRBV27|TRBJ2-7|TRBD2
CASTPYVREQLYEQYF
TGTGCCAGCACCCCGTACGTGCGGGAGCAGTTGTACGAGCAGTACTTC
>-|TRBV30|TRBJ2-5|-
CAWKGQDSPGETQYF
TGTGCCTGGAAGGGGCAGGACTCTCCCGGGGAGACCCAGTACTTC
>-|TRBV20-1|TRBJ2-1|TRBD2
CSATTTSGPNNEQFF
TGCAGTGCTACCACGACTAGCGGGCCGAACAATGAGCAGTTCTTC
>-|TRBV7-8|TRBJ2-1|-
CASSLVGQGPRFF
TGTGCCAGCAGCTTAGTCGGCCAGGGCCCCAGGTTCTTC
>-|TRBV4-2|TRBJ2-7|TRBD2
CASSQDWASGFYEQYF
TGTGCCAGCAGCCAAGATTGGGCTAGCGGCTTCTACGAGCAGTACTTC
>many|TRBV3-1|TRBJ2-4|-
CASSQGSDPSSGVQYF
TGTGCCAGCAGCCAAGGTTCGGACCCCTCTAGTGGCGTTCAGTACTTC
>-|TRBV16|TRBJ2-7|-
CASTPLTAYEQYF
TGTGCCAGCACCCCCCTCACAGCGTACGAGCAGTACTTC
>many|TRBV6-1|TRBJ2-1|-
CASRTNYEQFF
TGTGCCAGCAGGACGAACTATGAGCAGTTCTTC
>few|TRBV15|TRBJ2-1|-
CATSRNVNEQFF
TGTGCCACCAGCAGAAATGTCAATGAGCAGTTCTTC
>few|TRBV6-5|TRBJ2-7|-
CASSYDREQYF
TGTGCCAGCAGTTACGATAGAGAGCAGTACTTC
>many|TRBV7-2|TRBJ1-4|-
CASSSSITTNEKLFF
TGTGCCAGCAGCTCCTCGATAACAACTAATGAAAAACTGTTTTTT
>many|TRBV27|TRBJ2-5|-
CASRMAGASQETQYF
TGTGCCAGCAGGATGGCGGGGGCCTCCCAAGAGACCCAGTACTTC
>many|TRBV7-9|TRBJ2-5|-
CASSLAGRLYQETQYF
TGTGCCAGCAGCTTAGCTGGCAGGCTATACCAAGAGACCCAGTACTTC
>-|TRBV5-6|TRBJ2-5|-
CVVGGKGKVTQYF
TGTGTCGTAGGAGGGAAAGGAAAAGTGACCCAGTACTTC
>many|TRBV28|TRBJ2-6|-
CASSSRGVGANVLTF
TGTGCCAGCAGTTCAAGGGGGGTTGGGGCCAACGTCCTGACTTTC
>few|TRBV6-2/TRBV6-3|TRBJ2-7|-
CASSFRDGSYEQYF
TGTGCCAGCAGTTTCCGGGACGGCTCCTACGAGCAGTACTTC
>-|TRBV5-1|TRBJ2-5|TRBD1
CASSFSGTGRGETQYF
TGCGCCAGCAGCTTTTCCGGGACAGGGAGGGGAGAGACCCAGTACTTC
>many|TRBV28|TRBJ1-1|-
CASSVNMNTEAFF
TGTGCCAGCAGTGTTAACATGAACACTGAAGCTTTCTTT
>many|TRBV14|TRBJ2-3|-
CASSQTAPQYF
TGTGCCAGCAGCCAAACCGCCCCGCAGTATTTT
>many|TRBV28|TRBJ1-5|-
CASSLRLGYNQPQHF
TGTGCCAGCAGTTTGCGGTTAGGATACAATCAGCCCCAGCATTTT
>many|TRBV7-2|TRBJ2-7|-
CASSFRQGGYEQYF
TGTGCCAGCAGCTTCAGGCAGGGGGGGTACGAGCAGTACTTC
>many|TRBV20-1|TRBJ2-3|TRBD1
CSALLLGPPSGGGQGPTDTQYF
TGCAGCGCTTTACTGCTAGGGCCTCCAAGCGGTGGGGGACAGGGACCCACAGATACGCAGTATTTT
>many|TRBV28|TRBJ1-1|-
CASSFRGGTEAFF
TGTGCCAGCAGTTTTAGAGGGGGCACTGAAGCTTTCTTT
>-|TRBV5-6|TRBJ2-3|TRBD1
CASSSLRTGGADTQYF
TGTGCCAGCAGCTCACTGAGAACAGGGGGCGCAGATACGCAGTATTTT
>-|TRBV5-4|TRBJ2-3|TRBD2
CASSLLGGAGSTDTQYF
TGTGCCAGCAGCCTCTTGGGAGGGGCCGGGTCCACAGATACGCAGTATTTT
>-|TRBV7-6|TRBJ2-1|TRBD1
CASSLSIGTVTHEQFF
TGTGCCAGCAGCTTAAGTATTGGGACAGTTACCCATGAGCAGTTCTTC
>-|TRBV20-1|TRBJ1-5|TRBD1
CSASLGGLSHF
TGCAGTGCTAGTTTAGGGGGCCTTTCGCATTTT
>many|TRBV28|TRBJ1-5|-
CASSKHVQTSNQPQHF
TGTGCCAGCAGTAAACATGTACAGACTAGCAATCAGCCCCAGCATTTT
>-|TRBV30|TRBJ1-1|-
CAWSVGGTANTEAFF
TGTGCCTGGAGTGTGGGGGGAACAGCGAACACTGAAGCTTTCTTT
>many|TRBV12-3/TRBV12-4|TRBJ2-1|-
CASSGGEQFF
TGTGCCAGCAGTGGGGGGGAGCAGTTCTTC
>few|TRBV4-1|TRBJ1-5|-
CASSQPDGGEPQHF
TGCGCCAGCAGCCAACCCGACGGAGGGGAGCCCCAGCATTTT
>few|TRBV6-1|TRBJ1-1|-
CASSADRQGTEAFF
TGTGCCAGCAGTGCTGACAGGCAGGGCACTGAAGCTTTCTTT
>many|TRBV20-1|TRBJ2-3|-
CSATPLVVDTQYF
TGCAGTGCTACACCACTAGTGGTTGATACGCAGTATTTT
>many|TRBV2|TRBJ2-1|-
CASSPGRSYNEQFF
TGTGCCAGCAGCCCGGGCCGTTCCTACAATGAGCAGTTCTTC
>-|TRBV9|TRBJ2-1|TRBD2
CASTIGTSSYNEQFF
TGTGCCAGCACTATCGGGACTAGCTCCTACAATGAGCAATTCTTC
>-|TRBV5-1|TRBJ2-1|TRBD2
CASSSRGLAGGGNHNEQFF
TGTGCCAGCAGCTCGCGAGGACTAGCGGGAGGGGGAAACCACAATGAGCAGTTCTTC
>many|TRBV28|TRBJ1-1|TRBD1
CASSSPTGASMNTEAFF
TGTGCCAGCAGTTCTCCAACAGGGGCGTCCATGAACACTGAAGCTTTCTTT
>many|TRBV7-9|TRBJ2-1|TRBD2
CASSFTRRTSGASSYNEQFF
TGTGCCAGCAGCTTCACCCGTCGGACTAGCGGAGCGAGCTCCTACAATGAGCAGTTCTTC
>few|TRBV7-6|TRBJ2-1|TRBD2
CASSLSSGRSNEQFF
TGTGCCAGCAGCTTATCTAGCGGGAGAAGCAATGAGCAGTTCTTC